The T cell receptor (beta chain) under discussion was sequenced for a study of T cells in Graves' hyperthyroidism and ophthalmopathy. TCR beta CDR3 regions were amplified from RNA. RT-PCR in the first round (using the HTBI primer set) targeted the TCR CDR3. Each CDR3 protein is one row after TCRdb ran MiXCR on the multiplex PCR reads. Seen here are a few hundred thousand distinct CDR3 sequences, 35% to 55% observed once, and the top ten hold around 8%. The sample taken for sequencing was peripheral blood or thyroid tissue (not recorded which). The source of this sequence is a woman between 18 and 29 years old with Graves' hyperthyroidism.

CDR3 coding DNA: TGCGCCAGCAGTGAGTTCGGGACTAGCAAGTACTTC. Its translation is CASSEFGTSKYF. The V gene is TRBV10-2, the J gene TRBJ2-7; 9 bases are a match to TRBD2. There are 12 residues in the CDR3. CDR1 and CDR2 (germline): WSHSY, SAAADI. The ends lost 1 base at V and 11 bases at J; junction bases unmatched: 3.